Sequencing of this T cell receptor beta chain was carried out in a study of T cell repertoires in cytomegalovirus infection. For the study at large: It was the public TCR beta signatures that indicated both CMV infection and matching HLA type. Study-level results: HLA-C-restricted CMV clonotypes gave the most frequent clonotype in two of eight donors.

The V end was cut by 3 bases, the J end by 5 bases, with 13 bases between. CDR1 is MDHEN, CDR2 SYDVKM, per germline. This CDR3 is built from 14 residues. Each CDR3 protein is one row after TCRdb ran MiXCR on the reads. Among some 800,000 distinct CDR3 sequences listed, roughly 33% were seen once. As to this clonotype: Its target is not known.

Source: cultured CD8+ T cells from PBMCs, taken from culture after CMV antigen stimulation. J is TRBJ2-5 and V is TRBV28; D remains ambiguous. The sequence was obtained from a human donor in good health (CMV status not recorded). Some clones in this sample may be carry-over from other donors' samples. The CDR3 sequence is CASSLEPLGETQYF. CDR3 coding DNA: TGTGCCAGCAGTTTGGAACCCCTTGGGGAGACCCAGTACTTC.